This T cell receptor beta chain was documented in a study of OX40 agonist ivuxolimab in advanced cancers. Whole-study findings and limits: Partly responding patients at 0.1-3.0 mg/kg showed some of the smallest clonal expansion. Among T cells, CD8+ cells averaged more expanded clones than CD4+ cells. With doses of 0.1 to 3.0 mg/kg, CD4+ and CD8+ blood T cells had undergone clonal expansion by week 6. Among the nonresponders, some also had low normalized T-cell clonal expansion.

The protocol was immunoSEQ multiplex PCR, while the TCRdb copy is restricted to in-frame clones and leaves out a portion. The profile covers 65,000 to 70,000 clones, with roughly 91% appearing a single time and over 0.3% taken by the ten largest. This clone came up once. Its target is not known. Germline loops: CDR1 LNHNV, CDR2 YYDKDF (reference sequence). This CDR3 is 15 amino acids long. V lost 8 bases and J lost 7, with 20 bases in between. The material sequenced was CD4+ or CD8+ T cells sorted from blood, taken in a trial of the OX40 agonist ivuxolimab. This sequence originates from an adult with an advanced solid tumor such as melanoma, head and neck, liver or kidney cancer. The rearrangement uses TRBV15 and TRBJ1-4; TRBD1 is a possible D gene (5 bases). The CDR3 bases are TGTGCCACCGGACAACGTGGAGGTGTGGTTGAAAAACTGTTTTTT. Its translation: CATGQRGGVVEKLFF.